The rows below give T cell receptor beta chains drawn from one sample of a study of blood T cells in healthy people across ages. TCRdb processed the 5' RACE reads anew with MiXCR; each CDR3 protein has one entry. The sample carries fewer than 900,000 distinct CDR3 sequences, approximately 43% recorded once. Sequencing input: blood. These receptors came from a woman aged 55-75 years in good health. Both conserved end residues are trimmed from each CDR3. Fields, in order: V gene, J gene, CDR3 protein.

V: TRBV14; J: TRBJ2-7; CDR3: ASSPMGLGFREQY
V: TRBV20-1; J: TRBJ1-5; CDR3: SARDLGSNQPQH
V: TRBV20-1; J: TRBJ2-3; CDR3: SAPPGSGRELDTQY
V: TRBV2; J: TRBJ2-1; CDR3: ASSDFGGRNEQF
V: TRBV4-3; J: TRBJ2-3; CDR3: ANSQDYRSGTGGVSTDTQY
V: TRBV7-2; J: TRBJ2-3; CDR3: ASSPWSSTDTQY
V: TRBV2; J: TRBJ2-7; CDR3: ASSPPGEGYNEQY
V: TRBV7-2; J: TRBJ2-7; CDR3: ASSLGTGETYEQY
V: TRBV12-3/TRBV12-4; J: TRBJ1-5; CDR3: ASSDRFEPQH
V: TRBV11-2; J: TRBJ1-2; CDR3: ASSSGQGAYGYT
V: TRBV4-2; J: TRBJ2-3; CDR3: ASSQGGSTDTQY
V: TRBV9; J: TRBJ2-7; CDR3: ASSPTGTFSYEQY
V: TRBV27; J: TRBJ2-7; CDR3: ASSLDWPAAAYEQY
V: TRBV7-2; J: TRBJ2-7; CDR3: ASSPNRAAYEQY
V: TRBV20-1; J: .; CDR3: SARAGTGLHEQY
V: TRBV5-1; J: TRBJ1-4; CDR3: ASSRDRAEEKLF
V: TRBV20-1; J: TRBJ2-3; CDR3: SARDLASGRTDTRY
V: TRBV18; J: .; CDR3: ASSPLRTGTYEQY
V: TRBV20-1; J: TRBJ1-5; CDR3: SANLRGQPQH